This TCR beta chain was identified in a study of metastatic and nonmetastatic thyroid tumors (TCRdb year 2020). About the full investigation: The researchers compared repertoires between peripheral blood samples and tumor or nodule tissue samples from patients with malignant or benign thyroid disease. General findings and caveats noted by the study authors: In both blood and tumor samples, malignant tumors were reported to have significantly higher TCR beta diversity than benign nodules.

From its cysteine to its phenylalanine, the CDR3 spans 16 amino acids. The only DNA kept is the CDR3, 48 bases in frame from the first base. Trimmed from V: 3 bases; trimmed from J: 0 bases; junction bases lacking a gene match: 11. CDR1 and CDR2, per the germline V gene (reference sequence), are DFQATT and SNEGSKA. The library was prepared using PCR. Sequencer: Illumina HiSeq 4000. High-throughput sequencing was used to profile the CDR3 region of the TCR beta-chain in every patient. Regarding the original processing steps: CDR3 differences across clinicopathological groups were used to build a classifier for discriminating distant-metastatic papillary thyroid cancer patients. Repertoire diversity was assessed with the Shannon index, and tumor-blood repertoire similarity with the Morisita-Horn index. TCRdb took the public reads, trimmed them with fastp at Q25, ran MiXCR for clone calling and kept in-frame beta chains. The V and J calls and clone size come from TCRdb's table, not from the authors' own analysis. Counted in this sample were under 100,000 clones; around 7.8% of them appeared once. The ten largest make up 8.8% of the sample.

Ten or more counts support this clone. The specificity of this receptor is unknown. The record has no base qualities; no much larger clone is one base away. Before undergoing thyroid surgery, none of the patients had been given any kind of treatment. The study retrospectively analysed patient clinical samples collected from about 2012 to 2018 using T-cell receptor beta sequencing. Sequencing input: blood. The sequence is built from TRBV20-1 and TRBJ2-7; TRBD1 lines up with 7 middle nucleotides. The clonotype originates from a female donor with papillary thyroid cancer or a benign thyroid nodule (not recorded which). Some clones in this sample may be carry-over from other donors' samples. The CDR3 has the sequence CSAREVSGTASYEQYF. The nucleotide sequence is TGCAGTGCTAGGGAAGTATCCGGGACAGCCTCCTACGAGCAGTACTTC.